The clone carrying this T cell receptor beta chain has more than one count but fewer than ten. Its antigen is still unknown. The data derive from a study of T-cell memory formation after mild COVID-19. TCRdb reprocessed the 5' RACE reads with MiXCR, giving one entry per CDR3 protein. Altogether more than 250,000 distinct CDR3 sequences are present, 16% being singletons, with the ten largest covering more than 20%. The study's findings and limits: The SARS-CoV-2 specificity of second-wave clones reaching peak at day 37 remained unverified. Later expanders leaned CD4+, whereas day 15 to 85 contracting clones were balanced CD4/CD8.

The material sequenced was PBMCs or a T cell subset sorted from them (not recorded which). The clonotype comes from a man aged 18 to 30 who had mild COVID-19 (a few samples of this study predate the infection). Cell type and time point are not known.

In nucleotides, the CDR3 is TGTGCCAGCAGCCTGCTCGCCGGGACAGGGGGCCAATATGGCTACACCTTC. Its translation is CASSLLAGTGGQYGYTF. The rearrangement links TRBV11-2 to TRBJ1-2; TRBD1 matches at 12 bases. Germline V CDR1 and CDR2: SGHAT, FQNNGV. The CDR3 is made up of 17 amino acids. Trimming took 5 bases from V and 5 from J; bases not matched to a gene: 12.